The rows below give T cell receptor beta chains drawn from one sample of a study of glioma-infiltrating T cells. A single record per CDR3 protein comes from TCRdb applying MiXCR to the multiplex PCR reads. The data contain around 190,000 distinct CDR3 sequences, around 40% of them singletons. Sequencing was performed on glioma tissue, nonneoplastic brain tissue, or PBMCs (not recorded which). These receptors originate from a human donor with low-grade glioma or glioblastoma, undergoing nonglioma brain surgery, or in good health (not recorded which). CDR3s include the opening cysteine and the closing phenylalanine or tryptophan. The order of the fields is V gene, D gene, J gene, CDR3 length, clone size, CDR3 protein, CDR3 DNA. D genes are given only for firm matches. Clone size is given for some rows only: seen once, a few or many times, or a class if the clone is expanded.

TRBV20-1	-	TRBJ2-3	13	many	CSVEDRSTDTQYF	TGCAGTGTCGAGGATAGGAGCACAGATACGCAGTATTTT
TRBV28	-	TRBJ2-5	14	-	CASSPRGVPETQYF	TGTGCCAGCAGCCCTAGAGGGGTCCCAGAGACCCAGTACTTC
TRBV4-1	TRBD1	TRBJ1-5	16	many	CASSQVAATGLEPQHF	TGCGCCAGCAGCCAAGTTGCCGCGACAGGGCTGGAGCCCCAGCATTTT
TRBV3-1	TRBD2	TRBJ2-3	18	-	CAGSQSGTSGRGKDTQYF	TGTGCAGGCAGCCAATCCGGGACTAGCGGTCGAGGGAAGGATACGCAGTATTTT
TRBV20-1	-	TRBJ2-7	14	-	CSAPWGVEGDGQYF	TGCAGTGCTCCCTGGGGCGTGGAAGGGGACGGGCAGTACTTC
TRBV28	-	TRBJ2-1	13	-	CASTRNSGDEQFF	TGTGCCAGCACCCGAAACAGCGGTGATGAGCAGTTCTTC
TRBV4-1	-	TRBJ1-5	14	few	CASSQDPSDQPQHF	TGCGCCAGCAGCCAAGATCCCTCCGATCAGCCCCAGCATTTT
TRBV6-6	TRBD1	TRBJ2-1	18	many	CASSYGFATGGRKDEQFF	TGTGCCAGCAGTTACGGTTTCGCGACAGGGGGTCGTAAGGATGAGCAGTTCTTC
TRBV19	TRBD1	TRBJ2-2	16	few	CASSNLPGQTTGELFF	TGTGCCAGTAGTAATCTCCCGGGACAGACCACCGGGGAGCTGTTTTTT
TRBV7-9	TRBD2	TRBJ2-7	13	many	CASSLGPGGEQYF	TGTGCCAGCAGCCTAGGGCCGGGAGGCGAGCAGTACTTC
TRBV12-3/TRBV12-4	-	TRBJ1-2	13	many	CASSLGTNYGYTF	TGTGCCAGCAGCTTAGGTACTAACTATGGCTACACCTTC
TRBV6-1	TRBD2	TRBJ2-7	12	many	CASRGAGYEQYF	TGTGCCAGCAGGGGAGCGGGGTACGAGCAGTACTTC
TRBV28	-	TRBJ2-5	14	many	CASSQQGQQETQYF	TGTGCCAGCAGCCAACAGGGTCAACAAGAGACCCAGTACTTC
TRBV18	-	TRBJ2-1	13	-	CASSSTGSNDQFF	TGTGCCAGCTCATCAACAGGGTCTAATGACCAGTTCTTC
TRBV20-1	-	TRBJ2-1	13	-	CSARRLAREEQFF	TGCAGTGCTAGAAGGCTAGCAAGGGAGGAGCAGTTCTTC
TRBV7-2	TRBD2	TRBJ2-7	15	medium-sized	CASSLKAGVSPEQYF	TGTGCCAGCAGCTTAAAAGCGGGAGTCTCCCCCGAGCAGTACTTC
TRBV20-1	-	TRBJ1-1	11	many	CSALIRYEAFF	TGCAGTGCTCTGATCCGTTATGAAGCTTTCTTT
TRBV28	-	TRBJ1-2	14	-	CARSPRAQYYGYTF	TGTGCCAGAAGTCCAAGAGCACAATACTATGGCTACACTTTC
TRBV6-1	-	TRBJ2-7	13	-	CDSSRAPTYEQYF	TGTGACAGCAGTCGCGCCCCGACCTACGAGCAGTACTTC
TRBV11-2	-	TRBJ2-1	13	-	CASSLGRWDEQFF	TGTGCCAGCAGCTTAGGTAGGTGGGATGAGCAGTTCTTC
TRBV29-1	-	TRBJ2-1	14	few	CSVVLRSSYNEQFF	TGCAGCGTTGTGCTAAGGAGCTCCTACAATGAGCAGTTCTTC
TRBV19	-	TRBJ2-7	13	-	CASSRQTGYEQYF	TGTGCCAGTAGTAGGCAGACAGGCTACGAGCAGTACTTC
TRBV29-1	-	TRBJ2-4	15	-	CSVPETVQAKNIQYF	TGCAGCGTTCCTGAGACAGTCCAAGCCAAAAACATTCAGTACTTC
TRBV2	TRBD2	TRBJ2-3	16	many	CASSEKVTAGEDTQYF	TGTGCCAGCAGTGAAAAGGTGACAGCGGGAGAAGATACGCAGTATTTT
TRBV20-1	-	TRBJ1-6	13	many	CGKRENINSPLHF	TGCGGCAAGAGGGAAAATATCAATTCACCCCTCCACTTT
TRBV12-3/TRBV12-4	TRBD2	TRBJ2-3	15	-	CASSNPRGGTDTQYF	TGTGCCAGCAGTAACCCGCGGGGGGGCACAGATACGCAGTATTTT
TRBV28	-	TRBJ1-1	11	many	CASSRGSLAFF	TGTGCCAGCAGCCGCGGGTCCTTAGCTTTCTTT
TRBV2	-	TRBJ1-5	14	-	CATSRGGGDQPKHF	TGTGCCACATCCCGGGGTGGGGGGGATCAGCCCAAGCATTTT
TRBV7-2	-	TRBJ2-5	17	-	CASSLVSWTAGVETKYF	TGTGCCAGCAGCTTAGTGTCCTGGACGGCGGGTGTAGAGACCAAGTACTTC
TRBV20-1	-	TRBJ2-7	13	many	CSASGTGAYEQYF	TGCAGTGCTAGTGGGACGGGGGCCTACGAGCAGTACTTC
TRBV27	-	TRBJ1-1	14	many	CANPKEQEPNEAFF	TGTGCCAACCCGAAGGAGCAGGAGCCAAATGAAGCTTTCTTT
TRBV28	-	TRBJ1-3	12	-	CASMGPGNTIYF	TGTGCCAGCATGGGACCTGGAAACACCATATATTTT
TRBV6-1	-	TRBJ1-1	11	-	CASTLHAMAFF	TGTGCCAGCACCTTACATGCGATGGCTTTCTTT
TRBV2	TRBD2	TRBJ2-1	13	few	CASSLAVHNEQFF	TGTGCCAGCAGCCTAGCGGTACACAATGAGCAGTTCTTC
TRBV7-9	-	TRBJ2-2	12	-	CGSSPSAGELFF	TGTGGCAGCAGCCCCTCGGCCGGGGAGCTGTTTTTT
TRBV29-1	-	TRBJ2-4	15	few	CSVLVDSLAKNIQYF	TGCAGCGTTCTAGTGGACAGCCTAGCCAAAAACATTCAGTACTTC
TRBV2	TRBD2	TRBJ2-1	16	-	CASLTSGSPNYNEQFF	TGTGCCAGCTTAACTAGCGGGAGTCCCAACTACAATGAGCAGTTCTTC
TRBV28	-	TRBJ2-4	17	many	CASSSKTGTLAKNIQYF	TGTGCCAGCAGTTCGAAGACAGGGACTCTAGCCAAAAACATTCAGTACTTC
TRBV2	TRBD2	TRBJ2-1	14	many	CASSLLAEYNEQFF	TGTGCCAGCAGTCTACTAGCGGAATACAATGAGCAGTTCTTC
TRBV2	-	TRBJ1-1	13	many	CASSERGTTEAFF	TGTGCCAGCAGTGAGCGGGGGACCACTGAAGCTTTCTTT
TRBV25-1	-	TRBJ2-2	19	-	CASSGRGRLGGQDTGELFF	TGTGCCAGCAGTGGACGTGGGCGTCTCGGCGGTCAGGACACCGGGGAGCTGTTTTTT
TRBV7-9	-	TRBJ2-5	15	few	CASSLKMGGSETQYF	TGTGCCAGCAGCCTTAAGATGGGGGGATCAGAGACCCAGTACTTC
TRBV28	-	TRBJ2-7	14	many	CASSLGLARYEQYF	TGTGCCAGCAGTTTGGGTCTAGCGAGATACGAGCAGTACTTC
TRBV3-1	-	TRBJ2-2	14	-	CASSQAPYTGELFF	TGTGCCAGCAGCCAAGCCCCATACACCGGGGAGCTGTTTTTT
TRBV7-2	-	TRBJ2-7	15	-	CANSNFAGNLWEQYF	TGTGCCAACAGCAACTTTGCGGGCAACTTATGGGAGCAGTACTTC
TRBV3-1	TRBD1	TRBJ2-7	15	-	CASSQDQGAPYEQYF	TGTGCCAGCAGCCAAGACCAGGGGGCCCCCTACGAGCAGTACTTC